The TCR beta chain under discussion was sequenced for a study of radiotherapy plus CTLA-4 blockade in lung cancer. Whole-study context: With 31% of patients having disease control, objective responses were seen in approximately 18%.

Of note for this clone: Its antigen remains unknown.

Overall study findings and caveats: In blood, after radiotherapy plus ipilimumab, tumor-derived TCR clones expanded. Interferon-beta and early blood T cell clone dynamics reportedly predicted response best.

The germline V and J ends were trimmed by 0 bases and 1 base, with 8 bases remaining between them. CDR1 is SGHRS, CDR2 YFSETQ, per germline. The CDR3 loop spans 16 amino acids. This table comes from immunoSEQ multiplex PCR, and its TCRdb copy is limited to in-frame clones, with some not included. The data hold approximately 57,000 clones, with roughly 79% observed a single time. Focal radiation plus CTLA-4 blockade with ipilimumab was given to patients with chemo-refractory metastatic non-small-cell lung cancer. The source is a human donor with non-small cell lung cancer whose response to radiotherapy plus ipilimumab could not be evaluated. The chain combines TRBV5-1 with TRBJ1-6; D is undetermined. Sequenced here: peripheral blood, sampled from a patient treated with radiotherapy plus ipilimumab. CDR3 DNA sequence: TGCGCCAGCAGCTTGGATCCTGAGTCCTATAATTCACCCCTCCACTTT. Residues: CASSLDPESYNSPLHF.